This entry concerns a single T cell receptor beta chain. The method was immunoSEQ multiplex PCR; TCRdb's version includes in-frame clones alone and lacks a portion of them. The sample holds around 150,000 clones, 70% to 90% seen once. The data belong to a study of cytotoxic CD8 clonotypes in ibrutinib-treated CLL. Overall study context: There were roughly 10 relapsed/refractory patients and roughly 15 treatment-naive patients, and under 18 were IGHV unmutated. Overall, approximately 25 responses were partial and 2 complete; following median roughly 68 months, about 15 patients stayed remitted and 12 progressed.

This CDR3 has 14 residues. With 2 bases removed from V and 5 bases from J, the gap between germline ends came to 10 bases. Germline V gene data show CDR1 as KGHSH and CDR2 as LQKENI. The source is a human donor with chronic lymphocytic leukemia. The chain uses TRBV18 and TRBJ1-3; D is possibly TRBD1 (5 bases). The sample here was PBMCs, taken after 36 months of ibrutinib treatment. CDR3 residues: CASSPSQGRNTIYF. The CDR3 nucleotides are TGTGCCAGCTCACCATCCCAGGGCCGAAACACCATATATTTT.